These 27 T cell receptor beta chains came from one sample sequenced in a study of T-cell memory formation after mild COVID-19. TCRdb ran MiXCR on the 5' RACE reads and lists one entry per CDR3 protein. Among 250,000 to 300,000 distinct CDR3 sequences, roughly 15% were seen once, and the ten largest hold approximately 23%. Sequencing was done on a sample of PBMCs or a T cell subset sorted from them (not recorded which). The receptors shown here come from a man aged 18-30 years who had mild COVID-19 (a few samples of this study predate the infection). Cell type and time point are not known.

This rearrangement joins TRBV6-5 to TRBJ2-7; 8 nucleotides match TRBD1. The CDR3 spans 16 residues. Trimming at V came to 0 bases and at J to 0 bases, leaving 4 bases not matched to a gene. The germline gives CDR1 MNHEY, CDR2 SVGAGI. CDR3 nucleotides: TGTGCCAGCAGTTACTCGACAGGGGAGAACTCCTACGAGCAGTACTTC. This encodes CASSYSTGENSYEQYF.

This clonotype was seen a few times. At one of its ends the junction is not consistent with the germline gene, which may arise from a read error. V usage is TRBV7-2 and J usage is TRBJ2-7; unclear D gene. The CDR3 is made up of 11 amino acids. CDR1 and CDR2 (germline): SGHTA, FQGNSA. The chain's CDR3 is CASSLYYGQYF. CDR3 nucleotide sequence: TGTGCCAGCAGCTTGTACTACGGGCAGTACTTC.

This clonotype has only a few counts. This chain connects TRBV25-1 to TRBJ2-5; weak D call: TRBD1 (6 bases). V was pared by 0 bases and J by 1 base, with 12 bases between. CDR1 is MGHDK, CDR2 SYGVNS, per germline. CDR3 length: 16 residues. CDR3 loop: CASSEYGRTAQETQYF. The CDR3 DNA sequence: TGTGCCAGCAGTGAATATGGACGGACAGCCCAAGAGACCCAGTACTTC. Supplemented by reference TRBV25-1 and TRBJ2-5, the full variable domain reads EADIYQTPRYLVIGTGKKITLECSQTMGHDKMYWYQQDPGMELHLIHYSYGVNSTEKGDLSSESTVSRIRTEHFPLTLESARPSHTSQYLCASSEYGRTAQETQYFGPGTRLLVL.

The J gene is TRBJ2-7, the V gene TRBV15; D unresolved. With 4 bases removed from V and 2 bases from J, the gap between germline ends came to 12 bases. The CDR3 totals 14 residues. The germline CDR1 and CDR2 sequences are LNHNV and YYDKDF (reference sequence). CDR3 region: CATSNWLGPYEQYV. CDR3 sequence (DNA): TGTGCCACCAGCAATTGGTTGGGCCCCTACGAGCAGTACGTC.

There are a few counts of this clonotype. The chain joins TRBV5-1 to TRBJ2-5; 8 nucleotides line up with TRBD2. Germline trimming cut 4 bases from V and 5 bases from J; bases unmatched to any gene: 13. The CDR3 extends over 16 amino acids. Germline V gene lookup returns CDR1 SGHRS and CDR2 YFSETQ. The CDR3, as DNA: TGCGCCAGCAGCCCGTCTGGTGAGGTAGCGGGGGAGACCCAGTACTTC. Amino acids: CASSPSGEVAGETQYF. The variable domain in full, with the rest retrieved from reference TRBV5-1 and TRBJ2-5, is KAGVTQTPRYLIKTRGQQVTLSCSPISGHRSVSWYQQTPGQGLQFLFEYFSETQRNKGNFPGRFSGRQFSNSRSEMNVSTLELGDSALYLCASSPSGEVAGETQYFGPGTRLLVL.

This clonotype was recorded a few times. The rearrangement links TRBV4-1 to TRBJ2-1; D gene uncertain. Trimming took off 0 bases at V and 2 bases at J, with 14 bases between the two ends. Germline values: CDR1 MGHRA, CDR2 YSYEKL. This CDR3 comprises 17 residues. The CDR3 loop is CASSQELTVEAYNEQFF. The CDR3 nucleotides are TGCGCCAGCAGCCAAGAGCTCACAGTCGAGGCCTACAATGAGCAGTTCTTC.

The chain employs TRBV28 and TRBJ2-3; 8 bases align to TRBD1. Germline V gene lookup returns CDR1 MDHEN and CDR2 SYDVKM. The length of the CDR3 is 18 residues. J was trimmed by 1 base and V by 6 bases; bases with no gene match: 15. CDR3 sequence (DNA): TGTGCCAGCAGATCCGGGACAGGCCCCACGCTTGGCACAGATACGCAGTATTTT. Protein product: CASRSGTGPTLGTDTQYF.

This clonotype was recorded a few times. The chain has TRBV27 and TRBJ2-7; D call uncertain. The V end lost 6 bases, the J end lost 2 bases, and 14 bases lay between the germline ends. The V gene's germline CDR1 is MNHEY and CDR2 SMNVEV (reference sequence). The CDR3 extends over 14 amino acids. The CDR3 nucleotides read TGTGCCAGCAGCAATCGGACCCCCCCCTACGAGCAGTACTTC. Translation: CASSNRTPPYEQYF.

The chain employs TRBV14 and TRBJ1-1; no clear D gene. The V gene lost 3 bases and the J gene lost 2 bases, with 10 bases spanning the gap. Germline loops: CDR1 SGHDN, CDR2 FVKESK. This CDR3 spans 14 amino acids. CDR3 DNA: TGTGCCAGCAGCCAGTACCCCAGCAACACTGAAGCTTTCTTT. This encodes CASSQYPSNTEAFF.

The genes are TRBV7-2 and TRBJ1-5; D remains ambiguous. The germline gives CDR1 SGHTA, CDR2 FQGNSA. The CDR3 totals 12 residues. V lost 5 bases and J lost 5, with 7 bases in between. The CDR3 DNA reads TGTGCCAGCAGCATTGGGCATCAGCCCCAGCATTTT. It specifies CASSIGHQPQHF.

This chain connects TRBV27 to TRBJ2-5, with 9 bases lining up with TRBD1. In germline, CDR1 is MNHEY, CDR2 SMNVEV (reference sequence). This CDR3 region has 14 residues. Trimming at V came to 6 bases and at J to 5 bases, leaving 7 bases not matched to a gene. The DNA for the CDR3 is TGTGCCAGCAGGCGGGACAGGGCGGGGGAGACCCAGTACTTC. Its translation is CASRRDRAGETQYF.

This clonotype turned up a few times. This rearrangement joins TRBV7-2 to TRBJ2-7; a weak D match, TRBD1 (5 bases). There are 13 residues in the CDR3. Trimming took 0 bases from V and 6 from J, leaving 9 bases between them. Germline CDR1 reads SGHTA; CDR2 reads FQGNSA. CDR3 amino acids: CASSLAWGSEQYF. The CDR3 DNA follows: TGTGCCAGCAGCTTAGCCTGGGGCAGCGAGCAGTACTTC.

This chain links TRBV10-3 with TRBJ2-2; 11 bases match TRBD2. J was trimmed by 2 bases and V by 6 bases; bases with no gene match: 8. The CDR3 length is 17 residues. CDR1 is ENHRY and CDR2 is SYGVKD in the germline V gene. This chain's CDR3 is CAISQNLAGGNTGELFF. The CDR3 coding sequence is TGTGCCATCAGCCAGAACCTAGCGGGGGGCAACACCGGGGAGCTGTTTTTT.

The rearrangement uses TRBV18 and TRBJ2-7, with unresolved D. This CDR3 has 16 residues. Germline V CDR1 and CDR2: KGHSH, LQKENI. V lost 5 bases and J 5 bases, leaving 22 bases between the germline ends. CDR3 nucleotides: TGTGCCAGCTCATCGCGTCAGTCTAACCCAGCTAACGAGCAGTACTTC. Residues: CASSSRQSNPANEQYF.

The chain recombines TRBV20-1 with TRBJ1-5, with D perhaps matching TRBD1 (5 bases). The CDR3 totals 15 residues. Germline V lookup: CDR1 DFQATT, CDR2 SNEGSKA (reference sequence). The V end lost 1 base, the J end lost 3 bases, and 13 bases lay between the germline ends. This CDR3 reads CSARVRAQPNQPQHF. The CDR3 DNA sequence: TGCAGTGCTAGAGTCAGGGCTCAGCCCAATCAGCCCCAGCATTTT.

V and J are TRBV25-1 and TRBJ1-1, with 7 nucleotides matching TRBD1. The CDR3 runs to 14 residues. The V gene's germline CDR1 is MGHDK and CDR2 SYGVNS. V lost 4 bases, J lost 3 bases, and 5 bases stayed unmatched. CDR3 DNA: TGTGCCAGCAGTGCGGACAGGTATGACACTGAAGCTTTCTTT. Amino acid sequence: CASSADRYDTEAFF.

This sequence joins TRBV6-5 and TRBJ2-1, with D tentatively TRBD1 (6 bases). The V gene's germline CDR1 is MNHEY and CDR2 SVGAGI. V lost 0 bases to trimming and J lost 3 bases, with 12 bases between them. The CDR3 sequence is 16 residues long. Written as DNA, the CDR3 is TGTGCCAGCAGTTACTCGGGACACGTAATCTACAATGAGCAGTTCTTC. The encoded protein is CASSYSGHVIYNEQFF.

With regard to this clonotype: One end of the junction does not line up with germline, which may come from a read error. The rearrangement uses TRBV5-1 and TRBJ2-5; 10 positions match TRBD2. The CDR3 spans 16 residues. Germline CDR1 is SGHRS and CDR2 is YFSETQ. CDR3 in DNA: TGCGCCAGCAGCGGCCGTAGCGGGGGGCACCATGAGACCCAGTACTTC. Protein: CASSGRSGGHHETQYF.

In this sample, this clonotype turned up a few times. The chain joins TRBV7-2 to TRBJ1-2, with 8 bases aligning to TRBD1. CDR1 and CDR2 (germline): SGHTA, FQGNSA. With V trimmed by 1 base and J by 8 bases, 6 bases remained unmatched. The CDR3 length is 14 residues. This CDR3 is CASSLGTGGKGYTF. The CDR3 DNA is TGTGCCAGCAGCTTAGGCACAGGGGGAAAAGGCTACACCTTC.

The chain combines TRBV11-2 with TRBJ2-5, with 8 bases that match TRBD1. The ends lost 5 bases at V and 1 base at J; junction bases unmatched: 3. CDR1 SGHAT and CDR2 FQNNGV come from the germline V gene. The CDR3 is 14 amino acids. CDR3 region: CASSHGQGQETQYF. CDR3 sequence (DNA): TGTGCCAGCAGCCACGGACAGGGCCAAGAGACCCAGTACTTC. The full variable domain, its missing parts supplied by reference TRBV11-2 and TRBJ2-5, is EAGVAQSPRYKIIEKRQSVAFWCNPISGHATLYWYQQILGQGPKLLIQFQNNGVVDDSQLPKDRFSAERLKGVDSTLKIQPAKLEDSAVYLCASSHGQGQETQYFGPGTRLLVL.

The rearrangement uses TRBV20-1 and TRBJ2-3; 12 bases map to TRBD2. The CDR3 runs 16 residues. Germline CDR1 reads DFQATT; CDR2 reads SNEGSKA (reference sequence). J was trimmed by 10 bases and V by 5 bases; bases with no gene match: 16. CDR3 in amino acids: CSAAHLAGGDTSPQYF. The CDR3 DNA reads TGCAGTGCTGCCCACCTAGCGGGGGGGGATACGTCCCCGCAGTATTTT.

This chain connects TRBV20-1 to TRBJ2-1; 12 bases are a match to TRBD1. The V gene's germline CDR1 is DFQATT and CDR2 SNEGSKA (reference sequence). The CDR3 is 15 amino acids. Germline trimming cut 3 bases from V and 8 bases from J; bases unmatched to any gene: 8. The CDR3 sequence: CSARTWGQGAHEQFF. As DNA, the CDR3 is TGCAGTGCTAGGACCTGGGGACAGGGGGCCCATGAGCAGTTCTTC.

CDR3 in amino acids: CASSLLAGTYETQYF. Written as DNA, the CDR3 is TGTGCCAGCAGCTTGCTAGCGGGGACCTATGAGACCCAGTACTTC. The genes are TRBV7-3 and TRBJ2-5, with 9 bases that match TRBD2. CDR3 length equals 15 residues. Trimming removed 3 bases from V and 5 bases from J; junction bases left unmatched: 7. The germline V gene has CDR1 SGHTA and CDR2 FQGTGA.

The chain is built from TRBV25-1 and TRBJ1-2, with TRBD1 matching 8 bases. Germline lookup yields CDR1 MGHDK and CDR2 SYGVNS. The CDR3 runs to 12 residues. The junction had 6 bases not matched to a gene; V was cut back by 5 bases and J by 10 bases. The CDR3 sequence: CASSTRQGPYTF. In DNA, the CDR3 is TGTGCCAGCAGTACCCGACAGGGGCCCTACACCTTC.

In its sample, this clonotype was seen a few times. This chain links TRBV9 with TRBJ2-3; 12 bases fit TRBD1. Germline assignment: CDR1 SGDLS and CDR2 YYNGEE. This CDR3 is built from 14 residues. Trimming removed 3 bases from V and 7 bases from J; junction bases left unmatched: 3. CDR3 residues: CASSGGQGANTQYF. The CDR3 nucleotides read TGTGCCAGCAGCGGGGGACAGGGGGCAAATACGCAGTATTTT. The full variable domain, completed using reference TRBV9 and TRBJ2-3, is DSGVTQTPKHLITATGQRVTLRCSPRSGDLSVYWYQQSLDQGLQFLIQYYNGEERAKGNILERFSAQQFPDLHSELNLSSLELGDSALYFCASSGGQGANTQYFGPGTRLTVL.

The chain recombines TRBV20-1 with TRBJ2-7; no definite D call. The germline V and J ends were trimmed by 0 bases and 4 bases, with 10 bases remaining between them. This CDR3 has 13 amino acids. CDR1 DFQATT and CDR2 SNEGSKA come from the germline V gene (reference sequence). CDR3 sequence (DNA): TGCAGTGCTAGAGACCCCAACCGGTACGAGCAGTACGTC. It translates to CSARDPNRYEQYV.

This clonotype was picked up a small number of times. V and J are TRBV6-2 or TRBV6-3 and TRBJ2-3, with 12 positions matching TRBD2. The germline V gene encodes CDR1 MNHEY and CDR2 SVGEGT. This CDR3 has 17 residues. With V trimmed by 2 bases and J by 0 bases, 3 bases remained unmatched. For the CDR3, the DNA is TGTGCCAGCAGTTACCCTGGACTAGCGGGGAGCACAGATACGCAGTATTTT. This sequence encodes CASSYPGLAGSTDTQYF.